This T cell receptor (beta chain) appears in the sequencing data of a study of beta chain features in type 1 diabetes. The study, taken as a whole, reports: In all four CD4+ subsets, TCRB CDR3 length was significantly, moderately reduced in type 1 diabetes.

The purity of all sorted populations exceeded 98%. Reverse transcribing all isolated RNA meant expressed TCRB transcripts were sequenced. The table came from immunoSEQ multiplex PCR; TCRdb's copy has only in-frame clones and leaves some out. The table has hundreds of thousands of clones, around 28% seen once. On this clone: The antigen remains undetermined.

V was pared by 1 base and J by 3 bases, with 10 bases between. Germline CDR1 reads GTSNPN; CDR2 reads SVGIG (reference sequence). The CDR3 spans 14 residues. V usage is TRBV30 and J usage is TRBJ2-1; D is ambiguous. Material for sequencing was naive CD4+ T cells from blood. The sequence came from a man aged 18 to 30 in good health. The CDR3 DNA is TGTGCCTGGAGTGGCGGTACTGACTACAATGAGCAGTTCTTC. Its translation: CAWSGGTDYNEQFF.